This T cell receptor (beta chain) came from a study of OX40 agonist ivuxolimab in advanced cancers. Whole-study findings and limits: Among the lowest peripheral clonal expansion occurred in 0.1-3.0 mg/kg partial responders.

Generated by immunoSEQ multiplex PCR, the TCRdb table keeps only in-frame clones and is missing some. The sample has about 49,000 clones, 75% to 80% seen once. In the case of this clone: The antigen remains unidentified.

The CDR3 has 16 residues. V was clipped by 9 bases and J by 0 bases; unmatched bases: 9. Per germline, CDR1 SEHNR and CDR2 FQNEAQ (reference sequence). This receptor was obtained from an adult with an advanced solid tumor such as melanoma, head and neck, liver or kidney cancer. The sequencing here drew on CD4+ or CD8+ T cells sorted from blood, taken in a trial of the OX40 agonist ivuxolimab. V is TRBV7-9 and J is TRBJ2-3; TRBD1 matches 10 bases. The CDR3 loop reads CASQAGTGASTDTQYF. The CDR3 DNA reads TGTGCCAGTCAGGCTGGGACAGGGGCTAGCACAGATACGCAGTATTTT.